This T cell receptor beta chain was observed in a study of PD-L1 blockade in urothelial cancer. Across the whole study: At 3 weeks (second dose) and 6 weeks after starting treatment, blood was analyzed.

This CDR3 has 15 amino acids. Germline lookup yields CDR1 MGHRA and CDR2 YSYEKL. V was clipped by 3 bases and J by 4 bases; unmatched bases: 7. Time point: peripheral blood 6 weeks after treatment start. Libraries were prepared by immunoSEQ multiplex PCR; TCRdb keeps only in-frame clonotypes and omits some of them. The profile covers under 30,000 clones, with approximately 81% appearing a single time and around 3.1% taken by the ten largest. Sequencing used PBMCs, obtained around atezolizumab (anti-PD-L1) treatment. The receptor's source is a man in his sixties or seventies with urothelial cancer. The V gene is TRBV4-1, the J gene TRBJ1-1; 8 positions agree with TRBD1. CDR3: CASSHTATGGTEAFF. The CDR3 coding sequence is TGCGCCAGCAGCCATACCGCTACAGGGGGCACTGAAGCTTTCTTT.